The present TCR beta chain was sequenced within a study of neurological immune-mediated disorders. A note on this clonotype: Its antigen is still unknown.

The cDNA was synthesized by means of template-switch 5'RACE, which was carried out with 10-nucleotide random UMIs. Each CDR3 protein gets one entry after TCRdb re-called the 5' RACE reads with MiXCR. The repertoire holds about 59,000 distinct CDR3 sequences, 12% seen once, with roughly 10% in the top ten. V shed 6 bases and J 8 bases; nucleotides not matched to a gene: 10. This CDR3 spans 14 amino acids. Regarding the study as a whole: No expanded-clone CDR3 amino acid sequence recurred across subjects, suggesting private TCR-beta repertoires.

This TCR derives from a woman aged 55 to 70 with HTLV-1-associated myelopathy (HAM/TSP). Sequencing was carried out using PBMCs. The J gene is TRBJ2-1, the V gene TRBV12-3 or TRBV12-4; TRBD2 matches 7 bases. CDR3 residues: CASSRAGTIYEQFF. The CDR3 DNA follows: TGTGCCAGCAGCAGAGCCGGGACTATCTATGAGCAGTTCTTC.